The rows below give T cell receptor beta chains drawn from one sample of a study of blood T cell repertoires in COVID-19. Data came from immunoSEQ multiplex PCR; TCRdb stores just in-frame clones and leaves some out. The sample lists approximately 100,000 clones; around 90% were seen once. The sequencing input was peripheral blood. These receptors were obtained from a woman aged 60-75 years with acute or convalescent COVID-19. Each CDR3 is given with its conserved first and last residue. The D gene is left open where the match is weak. Expanded clones get a size class; other rows say once, few or many, or leave the size out.

CDR3nt | CDR3aa | j_gene | abundance | v_gene | d_gene
TGTGCCAGCAGCGGCGACTGGAAAGGGAGCTATGAGCAGTTCTTC | CASSGDWKGSYEQFF | TRBJ2-1 | few | TRBV5-5 | NA
TGTGCCACCAGTGATTTGCAGAGAGGGCCTGAGCAGTTCTTC | CATSDLQRGPEQFF | TRBJ2-1 | once | TRBV24-1 | NA
TGTGCCAGCTCACCACGCAGGGACTTCGATGGCTACACCTTC | CASSPRRDFDGYTF | TRBJ1-2 | NA | TRBV18 | NA
TGCGCCAGCAGGTCGACCCCTGCAGGCATGAACACTGAAGCTTTCTTT | CASRSTPAGMNTEAFF | TRBJ1-1 | once | TRBV5-1 | NA
TGTGCCAGCAGCTTGGGGGACAGGGCCTACAATGAGCAGTTCTTC | CASSLGDRAYNEQFF | TRBJ2-1 | few | TRBV5-6 | TRBD1
TGCGCCAGCAAGGGACTAGCGGGTTGGGGCGAGCAGTACTTC | CASKGLAGWGEQYF | TRBJ2-7 | NA | TRBV10-2 | TRBD2
TGCGCCAGCAGCCCGCCAGGGACAACTGAAGCTTTCTTT | CASSPPGTTEAFF | TRBJ1-1 | NA | TRBV4-1 | NA
TGTGCCAGCAGCTTATATTCCCCACAGGGTATCAGCACAGATACGCAGTATTTT | CASSLYSPQGISTDTQYF | TRBJ2-3 | few | TRBV7-6 | NA
TGTGCCAGCAGTTATAGCGGGATTGGCACAGATACGCAGTATTTT | CASSYSGIGTDTQYF | TRBJ2-3 | NA | TRBV6-5 | TRBD2
TGTGCCAGCAGCTTAACGGTCTCTGCCGGAGTTGCTGAAGCTTTCTTT | CASSLTVSAGVAEAFF | TRBJ1-1 | NA | TRBV7-3 | NA
TGTGCCAGCAGCCCAGCGGGGTCATCGGTCTATGGCTACACCTTC | CASSPAGSSVYGYTF | TRBJ1-2 | NA | TRBV25-1 | NA
TGTGCCAGCTCACGGGACAGGGGAGGGAACACTGAAGCTTTCTTT | CASSRDRGGNTEAFF | TRBJ1-1 | NA | TRBV18 | TRBD1
TGTGCCAGCAGCTCGTATTCGAGGGGACAACGTGGGGCCAACGTCCTGACTTTC | CASSSYSRGQRGANVLTF | TRBJ2-6 | NA | TRBV5-6 | NA
TGTGCCAGCAGCCAAGTATTGACTAGAACCGGGGAGCTGTTTTTT | CASSQVLTRTGELFF | TRBJ2-2 | NA | TRBV3-1/TRBV3-2 | NA
TGTGCCAGCAGTTTATCACCATGGGGCGTCGGTGGAAACACCATATATTTT | CASSLSPWGVGGNTIYF | TRBJ1-3 | NA | TRBV27 | NA
TGTGCCAGCAGAGAGCCAGCGGCTTATACGCAGTATTTT | CASREPAAYTQYF | TRBJ2-3 | NA | TRBV5-4 | NA
TGCGCCAGCAGCCAAGATGACAGCCCCGCGAACACCGGGGAGCTGTTTTTT | CASSQDDSPANTGELFF | TRBJ2-2 | few | TRBV4-1 | NA
TGTGCCAGCAGCTTGGACACCTGGAACACTGAAGCTTTCTTT | CASSLDTWNTEAFF | TRBJ1-1 | NA | TRBV5-5 | NA
TGTGCCAGCAGTTTCCGTGGGACAGGGCAAGCCTACGAGCAGTACTTC | CASSFRGTGQAYEQYF | TRBJ2-7 | NA | TRBV28 | TRBD1
TGTGCCAGCAGTTTGTATGTATACGAGCAGTACTTC | CASSLYVYEQYF | TRBJ2-7 | NA | TRBV6-2/TRBV6-3 | NA
TGTGCCTGGAGGGGGGGACTAGCACAAGAGACCCAGTACTTC | CAWRGGLAQETQYF | TRBJ2-5 | NA | TRBV30 | TRBD2
TGTGCCAGCAGCCCCCTGACAGGGCGCGACGAGCAGTACTTC | CASSPLTGRDEQYF | TRBJ2-7 | NA | TRBV7-9 | TRBD1
TGTGCCAGCGCGGGGGGACAGGGTTGGACCGGGGAGCTGTTTTTT | CASAGGQGWTGELFF | TRBJ2-2 | NA | TRBV19 | NA
TGTGCCAGCAGTGCCGGGATGTACATTAACATTCAGTACTTC | CASSAGMYINIQYF | TRBJ2-4 | NA | TRBV2 | NA
TGTGCCAGCAGTTTCTCCCCGGACCGGGAACCCCTCCACTTT | CASSFSPDREPLHF | TRBJ1-6 | once | TRBV28 | NA
TGTGCCAGCAGCCAATGGGGGGGGGCTGGGGCCAACGTCCTGACTTTC | CASSQWGGAGANVLTF | TRBJ2-6 | NA | TRBV3-1/TRBV3-2 | TRBD2
TGTGCCAGCAGCCAAGAACTAACGGACTCCTACGAGCAGTACTTC | CASSQELTDSYEQYF | TRBJ2-7 | NA | TRBV4-2 | NA
TGCGCCAGCAGCTTGAGGACTAGCGGGAGCTCCTACAATGAGCAGTTCTTC | CASSLRTSGSSYNEQFF | TRBJ2-1 | NA | TRBV5-1 | TRBD2
TGTGCCAGCAGCCGGACACAGAGCCGGGAGCTGTTTTTT | CASSRTQSRELFF | TRBJ2-2 | once | TRBV28 | NA
TGTGCCAGCAGCAGGACTGCAACCGAGCAGTACTTC | CASSRTATEQYF | TRBJ2-7 | NA | TRBV7-8 | NA
TGTGCCAGCTTGCGAGGAACTGGCGAGCAGTACTTC | CASLRGTGEQYF | TRBJ2-7 | NA | TRBV6-6 | NA
TGTGCCAGCATAGCCAGAGGACAGGGGAGGGATGGGACTAATGAAAAACTGTTTTTT | CASIARGQGRDGTNEKLFF | TRBJ1-4 | few | TRBV9 | TRBD1
TGTGCCAGCAGCGTAGGTCCGGACAGGGAGTATCAGCCCCAGCATTTT | CASSVGPDREYQPQHF | TRBJ1-5 | NA | TRBV9 | TRBD1
TGTGCCAGCAACGTAGCGGGGGTAAACATTCAGTACTTC | CASNVAGVNIQYF | TRBJ2-4 | NA | TRBV5-5 | TRBD2
TGTGCCAGCAGTTGGGGACAGGTAGTTGATTCACCCCTCCACTTT | CASSWGQVVDSPLHF | TRBJ1-6 | once | TRBV27 | TRBD1
TGTGCCACCTTAGGACAGGGGGCCGGAGAGACCCAGTACTTC | CATLGQGAGETQYF | TRBJ2-5 | NA | TRBV15 | TRBD1
TGTGCCAGCAGCCTCGCCACCGACAGGTCCTATGGCTACACCTTC | CASSLATDRSYGYTF | TRBJ1-2 | NA | TRBV7-8 | NA
TGTGCCAGCAGCGTAGGGTCCAGAGGCAATGAGCAGTTCTTC | CASSVGSRGNEQFF | TRBJ2-1 | NA | TRBV9 | NA
TGTGCCAGCAGCACTAACACCCGCGGACTAGCCTACGAGCAGTACTTC | CASSTNTRGLAYEQYF | TRBJ2-7 | NA | TRBV7-9 | TRBD2
TGTGCCTGGACCCGGGACAGGGGATCACCCCTCCACTTT | CAWTRDRGSPLHF | TRBJ1-6 | once | TRBV30 | TRBD1
TGCAGTGCTAGTGGGCAGGGGGCAGGGCAGCCCCAGCATTTT | CSASGQGAGQPQHF | TRBJ1-5 | NA | TRBV20-1 | TRBD1
TGTGCCAGCAGCCGGTGGGGCGGGGGGGAAATTTCACCCCTCCACTTT | CASSRWGGGEISPLHF | TRBJ1-6 | few | TRBV3-1/TRBV3-2 | NA
TGTGCCAGCAGCGTACCAGGGCCTCTGAACACTGAAGCTTTCTTT | CASSVPGPLNTEAFF | TRBJ1-1 | NA | TRBV9 | NA
TGTGCCAGTAGTGGGGGGGAGCGGACCTACAATGAGCAGTTCTTC | CASSGGERTYNEQFF | TRBJ2-1 | NA | TRBV19 | TRBD2
TGTGCCAGCAGCCAAGCTAGCGGGGAATACAATGAGCAGTTCTTC | CASSQASGEYNEQFF | TRBJ2-1 | NA | TRBV14 | TRBD2
TGTGCCAGCAGCCACCCGGGACAGGGCCGAAGTGGCTACACCTTC | CASSHPGQGRSGYTF | TRBJ1-2 | NA | TRBV4-2 | TRBD1
TGCGCCAGCAGCTTGGGCGGGGCATCAGATACGCAGTATTTT | CASSLGGASDTQYF | TRBJ2-3 | NA | TRBV5-1 | NA
TGTGCCAGCAGCTCTCAGACAGGGGGCGGGGAGACCCAGTACTTC | CASSSQTGGGETQYF | TRBJ2-5 | once | TRBV5-4 | TRBD1
TGTGCCAGCAGTTTCTCCCCCCTGGGAGGGAACTATGGCTACACCTTC | CASSFSPLGGNYGYTF | TRBJ1-2 | NA | TRBV6-5 | NA
TGTGCCAGCAGCCAAGATTCCGGGGTTGGGAGGGGTACGCAGTATTTT | CASSQDSGVGRGTQYF | TRBJ2-3 | NA | TRBV4-2 | TRBD2
TGTGCCACCCCGGGAGACAGCGACCTTAGCGCCCTTTACAATGAGCAGTTCTTC | CATPGDSDLSALYNEQFF | TRBJ2-1 | NA | TRBV10-3 | NA
TGTGCCAGCAGACGTACAGGGGGAATCGAAAAACTGTTTTTT | CASRRTGGIEKLFF | TRBJ1-4 | NA | TRBV3-1/TRBV3-2 | TRBD1
TGCGCCAGCAGCATAGGGACAGGCAATGAAAAACTGTTTTTT | CASSIGTGNEKLFF | TRBJ1-4 | NA | TRBV5-1 | TRBD1
TGTGCCGTGGAGACAGCGACCTACGAGCAGTACTTC | CAVETATYEQYF | TRBJ2-7 | NA | TRBV6-6 | NA
TGTGCCAGCAGTCGTCTAGACAGCTCCTATGGCTACACCTTC | CASSRLDSSYGYTF | TRBJ1-2 | NA | TRBV27 | NA
TGTGCCAGCAGCGTAACAGGGGACCCCAATCAGCCCCAGCATTTT | CASSVTGDPNQPQHF | TRBJ1-5 | once | TRBV9 | TRBD1
TGTGCCATCAGCCGATCACAGGATTCACCCCTCCACTTT | CAISRSQDSPLHF | TRBJ1-6 | NA | TRBV10-3 | NA
TGTGCCAGCAGCACGGCAGGACAGAAATATCAGCCCCAGCATTTT | CASSTAGQKYQPQHF | TRBJ1-5 | NA | TRBV21-1 | NA
TGCGCCAGCAGCTTAGGGACAGGCCTCAACACTGAAGCTTTCTTT | CASSLGTGLNTEAFF | TRBJ1-1 | NA | TRBV5-1 | TRBD1
TGTGCCAGTAAGAATTGGGACATCCTTCAGCCCCAGCATTTT | CASKNWDILQPQHF | TRBJ1-5 | NA | TRBV19 | NA